This T cell receptor beta chain was sequenced in a study of cytomegalovirus exposure and HLA in healthy donors. From the 120-subject validation cohort, which was separate from the roughly 670-subject first cohort, the donors were drawn. The method was immunoSEQ multiplex PCR; TCRdb's version includes in-frame clones alone and lacks a portion of them. The table has about 63,000 clones, about 90% seen once; the top ten hold roughly 1.2%. The J segment lost 14 bases and the V segment lost 6 bases, leaving 4 bases of the junction unmatched. Germline-derived CDR1 and CDR2 are SNHLY and FYNNEI. The CDR3 extends over 13 amino acids. As to this clone: Its antigen is unidentified.

Study-level findings and limits: TCR sequences were mostly rare, though some public TCRs occurred in many donors. Accounts indicate the classifier identified cytomegalovirus status with strong specificity and sensitivity. The study recorded 164 TCR beta chains that were cytomegalovirus-associated.

The material sequenced was PBMCs. The receptor was derived from a woman younger than 35 in good health and CMV-seronegative. The chain carries TRBV2 and TRBJ2-1; 16 bases line up with TRBD2. In DNA form, the CDR3 reads TGTGCCAGCAGAGGGACTAGCGGGGGGGCTAAGTTCTTC. Translated, it gives CASRGTSGGAKFF.